Following are 31 T cell receptor beta chains from one sample sequenced in a study of T cells in localized non-small cell lung cancer. Some clones are missing from TCRdb's copy, which holds only in-frame ones; the method was immunoSEQ multiplex PCR. The sample carries some 37,000 clones, about 90% recorded once. The starting material was peripheral blood, obtained before any cancer treatment. Every receptor here comes from a woman aged 40-70 years with stage I lung adenocarcinoma.

The genes are TRBV7-9 and TRBJ1-5, with D unresolved. This CDR3 region has 15 residues. Trimming took 1 base from V and 3 from J, leaving 10 bases between them. Germline V gives CDR1 SEHNR, CDR2 FQNEAQ (reference sequence). Here the CDR3 DNA reads TGTGCCAGCAGCTTAGATGGGCACCCCAATCAGCCCCAGCATTTT. Translating it yields CASSLDGHPNQPQHF. The variable domain in full, with the rest retrieved from reference TRBV7-9 and TRBJ1-5, is DTGVSQNPRHKITKRGQNVTFRCDPISEHNRLYWYRQTLGQGPEFLTYFQNEAQLEKSRLLSDRFSAERPKGSFSTLEIQRTEQGDSAMYLCASSLDGHPNQPQHFGDGTRLSIL.

Of note for this clone: At one end, the junction sequence differs from germline, possibly due to a read error. The CDR3 here is CASSLRGPPRF. CDR3 nucleotide sequence: TGTGCCAGCTCCCTCCGGGGCCCACCCCGCTTT. The chain recombines TRBV18 with TRBJ1-1; perhaps TRBD1 as D (5 bases). The CDR3 sequence is 11 residues long. Germline V gene sequence: CDR1 KGHSH, CDR2 LQKENI.

CDR3 in DNA: TGTGCCAGCAGTTTGGGTGATGAGCAGTTCTTC. This codes for CASSLGDEQFF. The chain is built from TRBV27 and TRBJ2-1, with D hard to call. The V gene lost 3 bases and the J gene lost 8 bases, with 5 bases spanning the gap. The CDR3 consists of 11 residues. CDR1 is MNHEY, CDR2 SMNVEV, per germline (reference sequence).

The rearrangement joins TRBV28 to TRBJ2-5; 8 nucleotides agree with TRBD2. J gave up 4 bases and V 6 bases, and 1 base lay outside the gene matches. The germline V gene has CDR1 MDHEN and CDR2 SYDVKM. CDR3 size: 12 residues. The CDR3 DNA follows: TGTGCCAGCAGCACTAGCGGAGAGACCCAGTACTTC. It specifies CASSTSGETQYF.

V gene TRBV13 combines with J gene TRBJ2-7, with 11 bases identical to TRBD2. Losses at the gene ends were 4 bases for V and 3 bases for J; bases not matched to a gene: 8. The CDR3 runs 16 residues. In germline, CDR1 is PRHDT, CDR2 FYEKMQ (reference sequence). For the CDR3, the DNA is TGTGCCAGCAGCTCCGGACTAGCGGGTCCTCTCTACGAGCAGTACTTC. It encodes CASSSGLAGPLYEQYF.

The chain carries TRBV2 and TRBJ1-5; the D gene is possibly TRBD1 (6 bases). CDR3 length equals 14 residues. CDR1 and CDR2 (germline): SNHLY, FYNNEI. The V and J ends lost 4 bases and 3 bases respectively, with 10 bases between them. The CDR3 coding sequence is TGTGCCAGCAGTGCGCACAGGGTCAATCAGCCCCAGCATTTT. It is translated as CASSAHRVNQPQHF.

Only a few counts were recorded for this clone. The V gene is TRBV5-5, the J gene TRBJ1-4; TRBD1 matches 12 bases. This CDR3 has 15 residues. The germline V gene encodes CDR1 SGHKS and CDR2 YYEKEE (reference sequence). The V gene end was trimmed by 4 bases and the J gene end by 7 bases; junction bases not matched to a gene: 5. CDR3 region: CASSGGQGAGEKLFF. CDR3 bases: TGTGCCAGCAGCGGGGGACAGGGGGCGGGTGAAAAACTGTTTTTT.

J is TRBJ2-5 and V is TRBV5-1, with 8 bases identical to TRBD1. The J call may be faulty, since TRBJ2-7 better matches the DNA end. The CDR3 totals 16 residues. The germline CDR1 and CDR2 sequences are SGHRS and YFSETQ. CDR3 residues: CASSTSPQGANNEQYF. As DNA, the CDR3 is TGCGCCAGCAGCACCTCCCCCCAGGGGGCGAATAACGAGCAGTACTTC.

V usage is TRBV2 and J usage is TRBJ1-1; no definite D call. V shed 3 bases and J shed 0 bases, with 5 bases lying between them. The CDR3 extends over 13 amino acids. Germline V gives CDR1 SNHLY, CDR2 FYNNEI. The chain's CDR3 is CASSDQMNTEAFF. CDR3 in DNA: TGTGCCAGCAGTGATCAGATGAACACTGAAGCTTTCTTT. Complete variable domain (other parts from reference TRBV2 and TRBJ1-1): EPEVTQTPSHQVTQMGQEVILRCVPISNHLYFYWYRQILGQKVEFLVSFYNNEISEKSEIFDDQFSVERPDGSNFTLKIRSTKLEDSAMYFCASSDQMNTEAFFGQGTRLTVV.

V usage is TRBV7-3 and J usage is TRBJ2-1; D may match TRBD1 or TRBD2 (5 bases each). CDR1 and CDR2 from the germline V gene are SGHTA and FQGTGA. Trimming cost V 0 bases and J 5 bases, with 11 bases left between them. The CDR3 is 15 residues long. Written as DNA, the CDR3 is TGTGCCAGCAGCTTAACCCGGGACCCAGACAATGAGCAGTTCTTC. It specifies CASSLTRDPDNEQFF.

This chain connects TRBV7-8 to TRBJ1-5; TRBD1 is a possible D gene (5 bases). Trimming removed 5 bases from V and 0 bases from J, with 11 bases in between. Germline V gene sequence: CDR1 SGHVS, CDR2 FQNEAQ. This CDR3 is built from 15 residues. The CDR3 nucleotides read TGTGCCAGCAGCCAAGGGGAGTATAGCAATCAGCCCCAGCATTTT. Its translation: CASSQGEYSNQPQHF.

The J gene is TRBJ2-1, the V gene TRBV21-1; TRBD1 is taken as the D call from the table, unchecked against the DNA. TRBV21-1 is listed as a pseudogene. The CDR3 is 23 amino acids. CDR3 in amino acids: CASPQGRNRAGYEAHSSYNEQFF. In DNA, the CDR3 is TGTGCCAGCCCCCAAGGCCGAAACAGGGCGGGTTACGAAGCTCACAGCTCCTACAATGAGCAGTTCTTC.

This clone was found once. The chain uses TRBV7-6 and TRBJ2-5, with D maybe TRBD1 (5 bases). The CDR3 has 14 amino acids. Between the trimmed V and J ends, which lost 4 bases and 1 base, there was a span of 10 bases. The germline CDR1 and CDR2 sequences are SGHVS and FNYEAQ. CDR3 protein: CASSSRQLQETQYF. CDR3 nucleotides: TGTGCCAGCAGCTCCCGACAGCTCCAAGAGACCCAGTACTTC.

This chain joins TRBV5-6 and TRBJ2-7; 14 bases are a match to TRBD2. The CDR3 is made up of 17 amino acids. CDR1 and CDR2 from the germline V gene are SGHDT and YYEEEE. J gave up 3 bases and V 3 bases, and 8 bases lay outside the gene matches. This CDR3 is CASSYPGLAGVDYEQYF. Written as DNA, the CDR3 is TGTGCCAGCAGCTACCCGGGACTAGCGGGAGTAGACTACGAGCAGTACTTC.

The chain has TRBV5-4 and TRBJ2-5; tentative D call: TRBD2 (6 bases). The length of the CDR3 is 13 residues. The germline V and J ends were trimmed by 4 bases and 11 bases, with 18 bases remaining between them. CDR1 SGHNT and CDR2 YYREEE come from the germline V gene (reference sequence). CDR3 nucleotide sequence: TGTGCCAGCAGCCCGTCCGGGAGTAGGGTTCAGTACTTC. Encoded protein: CASSPSGSRVQYF.

V usage is TRBV4-2 and J usage is TRBJ2-2; D uncertain. V lost 4 bases to trimming and J lost 5 bases, with 20 bases between them. This CDR3 is 17 amino acids long. In germline, CDR1 is LGHNA, CDR2 YNFKEQ. CDR3 nucleotide sequence: TGTGCCAGCAGCCCCCAGTCCTTACCGCTGTGGACCGGGGAGCTGTTTTTT. This sequence encodes CASSPQSLPLWTGELFF.

The chain joins TRBV7-3 to TRBJ2-1; TRBD2 matches 8 bases. Germline trimming cut 3 bases from V and 4 bases from J; bases unmatched to any gene: 5. The germline V gene encodes CDR1 SGHTA and CDR2 FQGTGA. CDR3 length: 15 residues. This CDR3 is CASSFTSGAYNEQFF. In nucleotides, the CDR3 is TGTGCCAGCAGCTTCACTAGCGGAGCTTACAATGAGCAGTTCTTC.

V is TRBV29-1 and J is TRBJ2-3; 10 nucleotides align to TRBD2. The V gene's germline CDR1 is SQVTM and CDR2 ANQGSEA. The CDR3 covers 13 residues. V lost 7 bases to trimming and J lost 4 bases; unmatched junction nucleotides: 5. The CDR3 region is CSGIAGGADTQYF. CDR3 in DNA: TGCAGCGGTATAGCGGGAGGTGCAGATACGCAGTATTTT.

This chain uses TRBV27 with TRBJ2-7; TRBD2 agrees at 9 bases. This CDR3 contains 15 residues. CDR1 is MNHEY and CDR2 is SMNVEV in the germline V gene (reference sequence). Trimming cost V 3 bases and J 4 bases; bases outside gene matches: 7. The CDR3 region has the DNA TGTGCCAGCAGTTTTAAAGCGGGAGGAGTTTACGAGCAGTACTTC. Protein: CASSFKAGGVYEQYF.

J is TRBJ1-2 and V is TRBV7-8; 9 positions match TRBD1. Germline V CDR1 and CDR2: SGHVS, FQNEAQ. The trim removed 5 bases at V and 6 bases at J, leaving 4 bases unmatched. The CDR3 is 13 residues long. The CDR3 DNA is TGTGCCAGCAGCCCCCGGACAGGGGATGGCTACACCTTC. Amino acid sequence: CASSPRTGDGYTF.

The rearrangement uses TRBV5-4 and TRBJ2-1; 8 bases map to TRBD2. The V and J ends lost 2 bases and 7 bases, in that order; junction bases with no gene match: 8. CDR3 length equals 15 residues. Germline assignment: CDR1 SGHNT and CDR2 YYREEE (reference sequence). The CDR3 DNA is TGTGCCAGCAGCTTCTCCAGCGGGAGTGTGAATGAGCAGTTCTTC. Its translation: CASSFSSGSVNEQFF.

This chain joins TRBV5-8 and TRBJ2-7, with D possibly being TRBD1 (6 bases). This CDR3 spans 13 amino acids. The germline CDR1 and CDR2 sequences are SGHTS and YDEGEE. Trimming shortened V by 6 bases and J by 2 bases, and 12 bases separated the two germline ends. CDR3 residues: CASKQGRTYEQYF. Written as DNA, the CDR3 is TGTGCCAGCAAACAGGGCCGTACCTACGAGCAGTACTTC.

The gene calls are TRBV28 and TRBJ2-6, with D perhaps matching TRBD2 (5 bases). From germline, CDR1 is MDHEN and CDR2 SYDVKM. The CDR3 sequence is 14 residues long. Trimming left V 6 bases short and J 2 bases short, with 8 bases between. CDR3 region: CASRGDAGANVLTF. DNA of the CDR3: TGTGCCAGCAGGGGAGATGCTGGGGCCAACGTCCTGACTTTC. The full variable domain, rest sourced from reference TRBV28 and TRBJ2-6, is DVKVTQSSRYLVKRTGEKVFLECVQDMDHENMFWYRQDPGLGLRLIYFSYDVKMKEKGDIPEGYSVSREKKERFSLILESASTNQTSMYLCASRGDAGANVLTFGAGSRLTVL.

The CDR3 DNA sequence: TGTGCCAGCAGCTTGGTTCAGGGGTATGGCTACACCTTC. Its protein is CASSLVQGYGYTF. The chain carries TRBV5-4 and TRBJ1-2; tentative D call: TRBD1 (6 bases). V was trimmed by 0 bases and J by 5 bases, leaving 8 bases between them. Germline CDR1 SGHNT, CDR2 YYREEE (reference sequence). The CDR3 runs 13 residues.

The CDR3 DNA is TGTGCCAGTAGTATAGGGGGGGGCCCTCAAGAGACCCAGTACTTC. This gives the protein CASSIGGGPQETQYF. This chain links TRBV19 with TRBJ2-5; possibly TRBD2 for D (7 bases). Germline values: CDR1 LNHDA, CDR2 SQIVND (reference sequence). Trimming left V 1 base short and J 2 bases short, with 11 bases between. The CDR3 sequence is 15 residues long. The full variable domain, its missing parts supplied by reference TRBV19 and TRBJ2-5, is DGGITQSPKYLFRKEGQNVTLSCEQNLNHDAMYWYRQDPGQGLRLIYYSQIVNDFQKGDIAEGYSVSREKKESFPLTVTSAQKNPTAFYLCASSIGGGPQETQYFGPGTRLLVL.

The CDR3 is CAWSRGGGDTQYF. DNA of the CDR3: TGTGCCTGGAGTCGGGGTGGGGGAGATACGCAGTATTTT. The V call is TRBV30, the J call TRBJ2-3; D tentatively fits TRBD1 or TRBD2 (5 bases each). Germline V gene sequence: CDR1 GTSNPN, CDR2 SVGIG (reference sequence). Trimming removed 2 bases from V and 5 bases from J, with 11 bases in between. The CDR3 is 13 residues long. The full variable domain, completed using reference TRBV30 and TRBJ2-3, is SQTIHQWPATLVQPVGSPLSLECTVEGTSNPNLYWYRQAAGRGLQLLFYSVGIGQISSEVPQNLSASRPQDRQFILSSKKLLLSDSGFYLCAWSRGGGDTQYFGPGTRLTVL.

This clone was detected only once. The CDR3 loop reads CASSLEPERTNEQFF. CDR3 nucleotides: TGTGCCAGCAGCTTAGAACCGGAAAGAACAAATGAGCAGTTCTTC. The chain combines TRBV7-9 with TRBJ2-1; D is uncertain. The germline V gene has CDR1 SEHNR and CDR2 FQNEAQ (reference sequence). Trimming took off 1 base at V and 7 bases at J, with 14 bases between the two ends. This CDR3 comprises 15 residues. The variable domain in full, with the rest retrieved from reference TRBV7-9 and TRBJ2-1, is DTGVSQNPRHKITKRGQNVTFRCDPISEHNRLYWYRQTLGQGPEFLTYFQNEAQLEKSRLLSDRFSAERPKGSFSTLEIQRTEQGDSAMYLCASSLEPERTNEQFFGPGTRLTVL.

This clone turned up a few times. The gene calls are TRBV27 and TRBJ1-2; tentative D call: TRBD1 (6 bases). CDR3 size: 15 residues. The V end was cut by 4 bases, the J end by 4 bases, with 16 bases between. Germline-derived CDR1 and CDR2 are MNHEY and SMNVEV (reference sequence). CDR3 DNA: TGTGCCAGCAGTTCGGACAGCCTCGGGGGCTATGGCTACACCTTC. The encoded protein is CASSSDSLGGYGYTF.

This chain joins TRBV7-8 and TRBJ2-7, with TRBD2 matching over 9 bases. Germline trimming cut 5 bases from V and 2 bases from J; bases unmatched to any gene: 10. CDR3 length equals 16 residues. Per germline, CDR1 SGHVS and CDR2 FQNEAQ. CDR3 loop: CASSQAPGLAPYEQYF. Written as DNA, the CDR3 is TGTGCCAGCAGCCAAGCCCCGGGACTAGCTCCCTACGAGCAGTACTTC.

The rearrangement uses TRBV19 and TRBJ2-3, with 7 bases matching TRBD1. The junction had 9 bases not matched to a gene; V was cut back by 4 bases and J by 5 bases. This CDR3 contains 15 residues. CDR1 LNHDA and CDR2 SQIVND come from the germline V gene (reference sequence). CDR3 coding DNA: TGTGCCAGTAGTACCCGACAGGGTTGGTTAGATACGCAGTATTTT. Its translation is CASSTRQGWLDTQYF.

This clone was seen only a few times. The rearrangement links TRBV18 to TRBJ2-1, with D possibly TRBD2 on 5 matching bases. The germline CDR1 and CDR2 sequences are KGHSH and LQKENI. V lost 5 bases to trimming and J lost 10 bases, with 15 bases between them. The CDR3 is 13 residues long. CDR3 in DNA: TGTGCCAGCTCAGCGGACTCCACCCGGGAGCAGTTCTTC. Translated: CASSADSTREQFF.